In its sample, the clone carrying this TCR beta chain was seen a few times. Here immunoSEQ multiplex PCR was the method, and the copy in TCRdb shows in-frame clones only, minus some. The sample has a few hundred thousand clones, approximately 88% seen once. This entry is derived from a study of blood T cell repertoires in COVID-19. The CDR3 has 14 amino acids. Germline CDR1 KGHSH, CDR2 LQKENI. V lost 3 bases and J lost 6; bases outside the gene matches: 8. The chain has TRBV18 and TRBJ2-7; 7 nucleotides agree with TRBD2. Sequences were obtained from PBMCs or T cells enriched from blood (not recorded which). The source is a woman aged 40 to 55 who had recovered from COVID-19. Written as DNA, the CDR3 is TGTGCCAGCTCACCCGGGGGAGGGCCCCTCGAGCAGTACTTC. Encoded protein: CASSPGGGPLEQYF.